The 19 T cell receptor beta chains listed next were all sequenced from one sample in a study of T cells after posttransplantation cyclophosphamide. Generated by immunoSEQ multiplex PCR, the TCRdb table keeps only in-frame clones and is missing some. The sample comprises approximately 50,000 clones, 85% to 95% of which are singletons, and roughly 3.1% rests with the top ten. Sequencing was performed on PBMCs. Every receptor here comes from a woman under 40 in good health and a related stem cell transplant donor.

The chain uses TRBV7-6 and TRBJ2-5; D is possibly TRBD2 (7 bases). Germline assignment: CDR1 SGHVS and CDR2 FNYEAQ. Trimming shortened V by 0 bases and J by 2 bases, and 10 bases separated the two germline ends. The CDR3 extends over 15 amino acids. The CDR3 DNA sequence: TGTGCCAGCAGCTTAGCCAGGGGAGGGCAAGAGACCCAGTACTTC. Its translation: CASSLARGGQETQYF.

The chain carries TRBV7-9 and TRBJ2-7; TRBD1 aligns across 12 bases. Germline V gives CDR1 SEHNR, CDR2 FQNEAQ (reference sequence). V shed 5 bases, J shed 7 bases, and the junction held 9 bases outside the gene matches. The CDR3 runs 15 residues. CDR3 nucleotides: TGTGCCAGCAGCCTAGGGGGACAGGGGGCGAGGGAGCAGTACTTC. This encodes CASSLGGQGAREQYF.

This sequence joins TRBV7-9 and TRBJ2-1; D may be TRBD2 (7 bases). The CDR3 extends over 13 amino acids. V shed 3 bases and J shed 6 bases, with 9 bases lying between them. Germline CDR1 SEHNR, CDR2 FQNEAQ (reference sequence). The CDR3 nucleotides are TGTGCCAGCAGCTTCGGGGGGCCCAATGAGCAGTTCTTC. This translates into CASSFGGPNEQFF.

This clone has a single count. The chain couples TRBV18 to TRBJ1-2, with 7 nucleotides matching TRBD1. The CDR3 is made up of 15 amino acids. Germline V gene data show CDR1 as KGHSH and CDR2 as LQKENI. V dropped 3 bases and J dropped 5; count of bases not matched to a gene: 9. The CDR3 bases are TGTGCCAGCTCACCTGCCGGGACAGCCCCTTATGGCTACACCTTC. Translating it yields CASSPAGTAPYGYTF. Filled out from reference TRBV18 and TRBJ1-2, the complete variable domain reads NAGVMQNPRHLVRRRGQEARLRCSPMKGHSHVYWYRQLPEEGLKFMVYLQKENIIDESGMPKERFSAEFPKEGPSILRIQQVVRGDSAAYFCASSPAGTAPYGYTFGSGTRLTVV.

The V and J genes are TRBV10-3 and TRBJ2-3, with TRBD2 matching over 9 bases. This CDR3 comprises 15 residues. Unmatched junction bases numbered 11, after V lost 6 bases and J lost 7 bases. Germline V gene lookup returns CDR1 ENHRY and CDR2 SYGVKD. In DNA, the CDR3 is TGTGCCATCAGCGACTCGGCGGGGGGGCCGTATACGCAGTATTTT. This gives the protein CAISDSAGGPYTQYF.

V is TRBV19 and J is TRBJ2-3; 10 bases line up with TRBD2. The CDR3 loop spans 18 amino acids. V shed 4 bases, J shed 0 bases, and the junction held 10 bases outside the gene matches. Per germline, CDR1 LNHDA and CDR2 SQIVND (reference sequence). CDR3 protein: CASSTVAGGGPSTDTQYF. DNA for the CDR3: TGTGCCAGTAGTACAGTAGCGGGGGGCGGCCCTAGCACAGATACGCAGTATTTT.

This clone was detected once. The genes are TRBV10-3 and TRBJ2-1, with TRBD1 identical over 10 bases. V was pared by 11 bases and J by 6 bases, with 10 bases of the junction left unmatched. The CDR3 has 14 amino acids. In germline, CDR1 is ENHRY, CDR2 SYGVKD. The CDR3 DNA reads TGTGCCTCCCGCCGGGACAGGGGTCTCAATGAGCAGTTCTTC. This sequence encodes CASRRDRGLNEQFF.

This clone was picked up one time. The chain joins TRBV9 to TRBJ2-3; 14 bases match TRBD2. Germline V gene data show CDR1 as SGDLS and CDR2 as YYNGEE. CDR3 length equals 16 residues. The V and J ends lost 4 bases and 5 bases, in that order; junction bases with no gene match: 6. The chain's CDR3 is CASSTGLAGGGDTQYF. The CDR3 DNA is TGTGCCAGCAGCACCGGACTAGCGGGGGGCGGAGATACGCAGTATTTT.

This chain joins TRBV2 and TRBJ2-2, with 8 bases identical to TRBD1. The CDR3 extends over 14 amino acids. Germline V gene data show CDR1 as SNHLY and CDR2 as FYNNEI. V lost 4 bases and J lost 7; bases outside the gene matches: 5. The CDR3, as DNA: TGTGCCAGCAGTGGGACAGGGCTGGGCGGGGAGCTGTTTTTT. Translated, it gives CASSGTGLGGELFF.

V usage is TRBV2 and J usage is TRBJ1-1; 10 nucleotides agree with TRBD1. Germline trimming cut 6 bases from V and 5 bases from J; bases unmatched to any gene: 6. CDR1 is SNHLY and CDR2 is FYNNEI in the germline V gene. CDR3 size: 14 residues. As DNA, the CDR3 is TGTGCCAGCAGATCGGGACAGGGGTGGACTGAAGCTTTCTTT. Encoded protein: CASRSGQGWTEAFF.

V and J are TRBV18 and TRBJ2-1; D is unresolved. The CDR3 sequence is 14 residues long. Trimming took off 0 bases at V and 3 bases at J, with 6 bases between the two ends. CDR1 is KGHSH and CDR2 is LQKENI in the germline V gene. This CDR3 reads CASSPPTGYNEQFF. In DNA, the CDR3 is TGTGCCAGCTCACCACCCACGGGCTACAATGAGCAGTTCTTC.

The genes are TRBV6-5 and TRBJ1-2, with 7 bases fitting TRBD1. V shed 5 bases and J 8 bases; nucleotides not matched to a gene: 8. The CDR3 consists of 13 residues. Germline CDR1 MNHEY, CDR2 SVGAGI. This CDR3 reads CASSRTGEAGYTF. CDR3 sequence (DNA): TGTGCCAGCAGTCGAACAGGGGAGGCGGGCTACACCTTC.

The chain employs TRBV6-5 and TRBJ1-3; no firm D call. The germline gives CDR1 MNHEY, CDR2 SVGAGI. CDR3 length: 14 residues. Trimming removed 2 bases from V and 7 bases from J, with 12 bases in between. CDR3 sequence: CASSYRGFENTIYF. The CDR3 DNA is TGTGCCAGCAGTTACCGGGGTTTTGAGAACACCATATATTTT.

The rearrangement links TRBV5-4 to TRBJ2-1, with 9 bases lining up with TRBD2. CDR1 and CDR2 (germline): SGHNT, YYREEE (reference sequence). The CDR3 consists of 15 residues. V lost 10 bases and J lost 4; bases outside the gene matches: 12. The chain's CDR3 is CAGTKSGGTYNEQFF. CDR3 nucleotides: TGTGCCGGAACAAAAAGCGGGGGGACTTACAATGAGCAGTTCTTC. Full variable domain (outside the CDR3, taken from reference TRBV5-4 and TRBJ2-1): ETGVTQSPTHLIKTRGQQVTLRCSSQSGHNTVSWYQQALGQGPQFIFQYYREEENGRGNFPPRFSGLQFPNYSSELNVNALELDDSALYLCAGTKSGGTYNEQFFGPGTRLTVL.

The chain is built from TRBV14 and TRBJ2-2; maybe TRBD1 (5 bases). Germline-derived CDR1 and CDR2 are SGHDN and FVKESK. Trimming left V 0 bases short and J 5 bases short, with 10 bases between. The CDR3 is 15 amino acids. The DNA of the CDR3 is TGTGCCAGCAGCCAAGACGCAGGGTGGACCGGGGAGCTGTTTTTT. It yields the protein CASSQDAGWTGELFF.

This chain uses TRBV5-1 with TRBJ1-1, with D perhaps TRBD1 (6 bases). V lost 0 bases to trimming and J lost 1 base, with 10 bases between them. Germline CDR1 SGHRS, CDR2 YFSETQ. This CDR3 contains 15 residues. CDR3 residues: CASSLEAGANTEAFF. DNA of the CDR3: TGCGCCAGCAGCTTGGAGGCAGGGGCGAACACTGAAGCTTTCTTT. Variable domain in full (rest from reference TRBV5-1 and TRBJ1-1): KAGVTQTPRYLIKTRGQQVTLSCSPISGHRSVSWYQQTPGQGLQFLFEYFSETQRNKGNFPGRFSGRQFSNSRSEMNVSTLELGDSALYLCASSLEAGANTEAFFGQGTRLTVV.

The J gene is TRBJ1-5, the V gene TRBV7-8; a weak D match, TRBD1 (5 bases). The CDR3 is 17 amino acids. Trimming removed 5 bases from V and 0 bases from J, with 17 bases in between. Germline V gene lookup returns CDR1 SGHVS and CDR2 FQNEAQ. The CDR3 is CASSPPGGGFSNQPQHF. The DNA for the CDR3 is TGTGCCAGCAGCCCGCCCGGGGGGGGATTTAGCAATCAGCCCCAGCATTTT. Combining the CDR3 with reference TRBV7-8 and TRBJ1-5 gives the whole variable domain GAGVSQSPRYKVAKRGQDVALRCDPISGHVSLFWYQQALGQGPEFLTYFQNEAQLDKSGLPSDRFFAERPEGSVSTLKIQRTQQEDSAVYLCASSPPGGGFSNQPQHFGDGTRLSIL.

This sequence joins TRBV9 and TRBJ2-7; tentative D call: TRBD2 (6 bases). The V and J ends lost 2 bases and 0 bases respectively, with 12 bases between them. Germline V gene data show CDR1 as SGDLS and CDR2 as YYNGEE. The CDR3 runs to 15 residues. CDR3 loop: CASSVRDWDSYEQYF. The CDR3 DNA sequence: TGTGCCAGCAGCGTCCGGGACTGGGACTCCTACGAGCAGTACTTC.

This clone was recorded only once. The chain combines TRBV5-5 with TRBJ1-1; TRBD1 aligns across 9 bases. V lost 3 bases to trimming and J lost 8 bases; unmatched junction nucleotides: 8. The germline V gene encodes CDR1 SGHKS and CDR2 YYEKEE (reference sequence). This CDR3 region has 14 residues. CDR3 residues: CASSWGTGMWEAFF. The CDR3 DNA is TGTGCCAGCAGCTGGGGGACAGGGATGTGGGAAGCTTTCTTT.